This is a list of T cell receptor beta chains from one sample in a study of cytomegalovirus exposure and HLA in healthy donors. TCRdb's table, derived via immunoSEQ multiplex PCR, lists solely in-frame clones and lacks some. The table includes 150,000 to 160,000 clones, around 84% detected once. Sequenced material: PBMCs. These receptor sequences come from a woman in her thirties or forties in good health and CMV-seropositive. Each CDR3 is given with its conserved first and last residue. Each record gives: J gene, V gene, CDR3 length, D gene, clone size, CDR3 DNA, CDR3 protein. D genes are given only for firm matches. The listing skips clone size in some rows; elsewhere it reads once, few, many or a size class.

j_gene: TRBJ2-3; v_gene: TRBV5-4; len: 15; d_gene: TRBD2; abundance: once; CDR3nt: TGTGCCAGCAGCTTGGGGCTAGCGGGAGTAGATACGCAGTATTTT; CDR3aa: CASSLGLAGVDTQYF
j_gene: TRBJ2-2; v_gene: TRBV5-1; len: 14; d_gene: -; abundance: -; CDR3nt: TGCGCCAGCAGCTTCTCGGGTTCGAACGGGGAGCTGTTTTTT; CDR3aa: CASSFSGSNGELFF
j_gene: TRBJ2-1; v_gene: TRBV27; len: 15; d_gene: TRBD2; abundance: -; CDR3nt: TGTGCCAGCAGTTTATATGGTGCGGGAGGCAATGAGCAGTTCTTC; CDR3aa: CASSLYGAGGNEQFF
j_gene: TRBJ2-7; v_gene: TRBV11-2; len: 16; d_gene: TRBD2; abundance: few; CDR3nt: TGTGCCAGCAGCTTAGCCGGGGGGGGTCCTTTTTCCGAGCAGTACTTC; CDR3aa: CASSLAGGGPFSEQYF
j_gene: TRBJ1-2; v_gene: TRBV19; len: 15; d_gene: -; abundance: once; CDR3nt: TGTGCCAGTAGTATAGGGGGCCAAGCTAACTATGGCTACACCTTC; CDR3aa: CASSIGGQANYGYTF
j_gene: TRBJ2-3; v_gene: TRBV27; len: 16; d_gene: TRBD2; abundance: once; CDR3nt: TGTGCCAGCAGTTTATCCCGACTAGCGAGCACAGATACGCAGTATTTT; CDR3aa: CASSLSRLASTDTQYF
j_gene: TRBJ2-7; v_gene: TRBV5-5; len: 13; d_gene: -; abundance: -; CDR3nt: TGTGCCAGCAGCCCGAGAGGGGGTCCCGAGCAGTACTTC; CDR3aa: CASSPRGGPEQYF
j_gene: TRBJ2-1; v_gene: TRBV29-1; len: 16; d_gene: TRBD2; abundance: -; CDR3nt: TGCAGCGGTAGACTAGCGGGAGGGGAATCCTACAATGAGCAGTTCTTC; CDR3aa: CSGRLAGGESYNEQFF
j_gene: TRBJ1-2; v_gene: TRBV6-1; len: 17; d_gene: TRBD1; abundance: once; CDR3nt: TGTGCCAGCAGTGAGAGGACAGGGGGCCTATCTAACTATGGCTACACCTTC; CDR3aa: CASSERTGGLSNYGYTF
j_gene: TRBJ2-1; v_gene: TRBV18; len: 15; d_gene: TRBD2; abundance: few; CDR3nt: TGTGCCAGCTCACTACTAGCGGGAGATATCAATGAGCAGTTCTTC; CDR3aa: CASSLLAGDINEQFF
j_gene: TRBJ2-7; v_gene: TRBV2; len: 12; d_gene: -; abundance: -; CDR3nt: TGTGCCAGCAGTTACGGGAATTACGAGCAGTACTTC; CDR3aa: CASSYGNYEQYF
j_gene: TRBJ2-1; v_gene: TRBV13; len: 15; d_gene: TRBD1; abundance: -; CDR3nt: TGTGCCAGCAGCCTAGGACAGGGTTCCTACAATGAGCAGTTCTTC; CDR3aa: CASSLGQGSYNEQFF
j_gene: TRBJ2-7; v_gene: TRBV7-9; len: 15; d_gene: -; abundance: -; CDR3nt: TGTGCCAGCAGCTTAAAGGCGGGACCCCCCTACGAGCAGTACTTC; CDR3aa: CASSLKAGPPYEQYF
j_gene: TRBJ2-1; v_gene: TRBV27; len: 15; d_gene: TRBD2; abundance: -; CDR3nt: TGTGCCAGCAGTCCCGGGGGTAGCGGGTCAAATGAGCAGTTCTTC; CDR3aa: CASSPGGSGSNEQFF
j_gene: TRBJ2-7; v_gene: TRBV27; len: 14; d_gene: TRBD2; abundance: once; CDR3nt: TGTGCCAGCAGTTCTGGGCGGGAGGTCTACGAGCAGTACTTC; CDR3aa: CASSSGREVYEQYF
j_gene: TRBJ1-5; v_gene: TRBV7-9; len: 14; d_gene: -; abundance: few; CDR3nt: TGTGCCAGCAGCTTAGACATATACAATCAGCCCCAGCATTTT; CDR3aa: CASSLDIYNQPQHF
j_gene: TRBJ1-1; v_gene: TRBV5-1; len: 14; d_gene: TRBD1; abundance: -; CDR3nt: TGCGCCAGCAGCCCGCAGGGGGGCGCCGCGTTGACTTTCTTT; CDR3aa: CASSPQGGAALTFF
j_gene: TRBJ1-1; v_gene: TRBV11-2; len: 13; d_gene: -; abundance: -; CDR3nt: TGTGCCAGCAGCTTGCAACAGAACACTGAAGCTTTCTTT; CDR3aa: CASSLQQNTEAFF